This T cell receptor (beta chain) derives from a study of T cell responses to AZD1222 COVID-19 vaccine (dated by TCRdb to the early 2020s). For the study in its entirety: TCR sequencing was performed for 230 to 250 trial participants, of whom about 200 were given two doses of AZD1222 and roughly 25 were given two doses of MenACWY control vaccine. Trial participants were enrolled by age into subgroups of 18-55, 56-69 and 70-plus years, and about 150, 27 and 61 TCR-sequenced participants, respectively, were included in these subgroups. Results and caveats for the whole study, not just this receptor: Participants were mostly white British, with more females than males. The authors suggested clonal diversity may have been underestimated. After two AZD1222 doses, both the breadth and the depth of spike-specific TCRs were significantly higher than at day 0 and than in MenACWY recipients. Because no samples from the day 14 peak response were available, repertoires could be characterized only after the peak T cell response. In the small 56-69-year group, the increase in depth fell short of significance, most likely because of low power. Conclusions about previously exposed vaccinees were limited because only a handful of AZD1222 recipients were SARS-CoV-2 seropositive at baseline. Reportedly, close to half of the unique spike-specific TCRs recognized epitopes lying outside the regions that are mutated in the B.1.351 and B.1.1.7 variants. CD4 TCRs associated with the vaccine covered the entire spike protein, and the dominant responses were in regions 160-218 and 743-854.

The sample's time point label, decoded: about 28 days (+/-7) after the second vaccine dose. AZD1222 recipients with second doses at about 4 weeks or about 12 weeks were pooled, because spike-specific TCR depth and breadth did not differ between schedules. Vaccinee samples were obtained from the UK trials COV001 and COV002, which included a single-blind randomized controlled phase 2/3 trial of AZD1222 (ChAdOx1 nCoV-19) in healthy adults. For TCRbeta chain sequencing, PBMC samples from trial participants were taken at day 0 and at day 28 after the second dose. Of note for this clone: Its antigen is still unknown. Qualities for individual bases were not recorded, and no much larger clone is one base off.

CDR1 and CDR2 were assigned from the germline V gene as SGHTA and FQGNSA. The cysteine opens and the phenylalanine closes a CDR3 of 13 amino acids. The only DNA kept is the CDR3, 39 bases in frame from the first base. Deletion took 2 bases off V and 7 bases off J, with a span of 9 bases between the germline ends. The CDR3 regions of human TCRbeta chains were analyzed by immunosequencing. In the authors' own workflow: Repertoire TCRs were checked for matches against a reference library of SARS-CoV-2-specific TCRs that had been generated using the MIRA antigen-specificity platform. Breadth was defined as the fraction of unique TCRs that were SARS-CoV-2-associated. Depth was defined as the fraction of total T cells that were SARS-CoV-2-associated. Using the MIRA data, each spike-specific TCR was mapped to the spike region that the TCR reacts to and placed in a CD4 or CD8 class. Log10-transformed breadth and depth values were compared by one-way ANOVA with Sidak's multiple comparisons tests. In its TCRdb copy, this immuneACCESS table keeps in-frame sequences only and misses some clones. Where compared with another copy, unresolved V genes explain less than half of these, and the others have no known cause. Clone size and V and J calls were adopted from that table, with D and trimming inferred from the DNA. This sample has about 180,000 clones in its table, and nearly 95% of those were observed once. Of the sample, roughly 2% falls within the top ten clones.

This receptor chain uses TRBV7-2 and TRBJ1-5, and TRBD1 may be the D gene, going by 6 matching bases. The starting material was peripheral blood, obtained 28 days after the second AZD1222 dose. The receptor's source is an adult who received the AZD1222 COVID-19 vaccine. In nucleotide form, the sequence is TGTGCCAGCAGCTTACAGACAGGACAGCCCCAGCATTTT. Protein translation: CASSLQTGQPQHF.